This is a list of T cell receptor beta chains from one sample in a study of cytotoxic CD8 clonotypes in ibrutinib-treated CLL. The assay was immunoSEQ multiplex PCR, and TCRdb's table has in-frame clones only and misses some. This table holds 150,000 or so clones, around nine tenths found once. Sequencing used PBMCs, obtained at disease progression, from a patient treated with ibrutinib. The origin of the receptors is a human donor with chronic lymphocytic leukemia. The conserved cysteine and the conserved F or W are not part of the CDR3 here. The D gene is left open where the match is weak.

TRBD2	TRBV5-5	TRBJ2-7	ASTAGGTSSYEQY
NA	TRBV28	TRBJ1-2	ASRISGVHYGYT
TRBD1	TRBV7-9	TRBJ2-1	ASSLDRGYLYNEQF
NA	TRBV25-1	TRBJ1-2	ASSANNYGYT
TRBD1	TRBV27	TRBJ2-7	ASSLFTGGGSYEQY
TRBD2	TRBV4-3	TRBJ2-1	ASSQSAGVFDEQF
NA	TRBV19	TRBJ1-5	ASSIDAGYNQPQH
TRBD1	TRBV2	TRBJ1-5	ASRHRDRDAQPQH
TRBD1	TRBV19	TRBJ2-1	ASSIQIHRGLGRDEQF
TRBD2	TRBV28	TRBJ2-5	ASSLLAGTKTQY
NA	TRBV19	TRBJ1-1	ASSIWAPTEAF
NA	TRBV5-6	TRBJ2-3	ASSPTIQWADTQY
NA	TRBV20-1	TRBJ2-5	ATGIQETQY
NA	TRBV11-2	TRBJ1-2	ASSLDAGPDYGYT
NA	TRBV4-1	TRBJ2-3	ASSPTGDTQY
NA	TRBV7-2	TRBJ1-2	ASSSPGYPYGYT
NA	TRBV30	TRBJ1-2	AWSVTGHGLDGYT
TRBD1	TRBV6-5	TRBJ1-2	ASSSATGGSGYT
TRBD1	TRBV7-2	TRBJ1-1	ASSLAGSGGTEAF
TRBD1	TRBV28	TRBJ1-5	ASSYRQGGQPQH
TRBD1	TRBV7-9	TRBJ2-2	ASSFRVGQGVTGELF
NA	TRBV7-9	TRBJ1-3	ASSHVIGPERSGNTIY
NA	TRBV27	TRBJ1-5	ASSFSSNQPQH
TRBD1	TRBV5-4	TRBJ1-2	ASSTSLTGGLYGYT
NA	TRBV7-9	TRBJ2-7	ASSQNSGDYEQY
TRBD1	TRBV5-8	TRBJ1-5	ASNPGQGFNQPQH
TRBD2	TRBV7-8	TRBJ2-7	ASSLGLAGPSSYEQY
TRBD1	TRBV28	TRBJ1-1	ASSTDRAFFRSAF
NA	TRBV21-1	TRBJ2-1	ASSKEEARRYNEQF
TRBD2	TRBV11-3	TRBJ2-1	ASSRTSGTNKYNEQF
NA	TRBV4-1	TRBJ2-1	ASSQDPSSYNEQF
TRBD1	TRBV5-4	TRBJ2-2	ASRPTGQGRTGELF
TRBD1	TRBV12-5	TRBJ2-3	ASGSTRGWDTQY
TRBD2	TRBV7-3	TRBJ2-3	ASSRTGTSVTDTQY
NA	TRBV27	TRBJ2-3	ASSLVRGAHPDTQY
NA	TRBV19	TRBJ1-2	ASSIFPSRTNYGYT
NA	TRBV6-1	TRBJ2-5	ASSEERAAGTQY
NA	TRBV5-1	TRBJ2-2	ASSSIRVTGELF
TRBD2	TRBV7-3	TRBJ2-5	ASSLSGRRETQY
NA	TRBV15	TRBJ1-4	ATSRGSKVEKLF
TRBD2	TRBV29-1	TRBJ2-7	SVGLAGGPRGEQY
NA	TRBV7-9	TRBJ1-2	ASRPDSLYGYT
TRBD1	TRBV28	TRBJ1-3	ASSFGGTGDTIY
NA	TRBV28	TRBJ2-5	ASSLVNRQETQY
TRBD1	TRBV15	TRBJ1-1	ATSGQGSEAF
TRBD2	TRBV10-2	TRBJ2-5	ASSPGLQETQY
TRBD1	TRBV15	TRBJ1-4	ATSQGGRLELF
NA	TRBV9	TRBJ2-1	ASSDRVTTTNEQF